Presented here are 12 T cell receptor beta chains from one specimen sequenced in a study of control samples from healthy donors and cancer patients. The repertoire was sequenced with immunoSEQ multiplex PCR; TCRdb's copy has only in-frame clones and lacks some. The sample has over 100,000 clones; more than 90% are singletons. Sequencing was carried out using blood. All receptors derive from a young man in good health.

This chain uses TRBV7-2 with TRBJ2-5, with D uncertain. The CDR3 has 12 amino acids. The V end was cut by 5 bases, the J end by 1 base, with 5 bases between. CDR1 and CDR2 from the germline V gene are SGHTA and FQGNSA. CDR3 loop: CASSALQETQYF. The CDR3, as DNA: TGTGCCAGCAGCGCGCTCCAAGAGACCCAGTACTTC.

This chain uses TRBV5-4 with TRBJ2-5, with TRBD2 matching 8 bases. Trimming cost V 1 base and J 5 bases; bases outside gene matches: 4. CDR1 SGHNT and CDR2 YYREEE come from the germline V gene (reference sequence). The CDR3 sequence is 14 residues long. Here the CDR3 DNA reads TGTGCCAGCAGCTTGCGCGGCGGGGGGGAGACCCAGTACTTC. Translated, it gives CASSLRGGGETQYF.

The rearrangement uses TRBV6-5 and TRBJ1-2, with D maybe TRBD1 (6 bases). CDR3 length equals 15 residues. Trimming left V 8 bases short and J 0 bases short, with 16 bases between. Germline V lookup: CDR1 MNHEY, CDR2 SVGAGI. DNA for the CDR3: TGTGCCAGCTGCCGGGGGCTAGGTTCTAACTATGGCTACACCTTC. This sequence encodes CASCRGLGSNYGYTF.

The V gene is TRBV4-1, the J gene TRBJ2-5, with 8 bases that match TRBD1. The CDR3 spans 15 residues. Germline CDR1 and CDR2: MGHRA and YSYEKL. Losses at the gene ends were 1 base for V and 5 bases for J; bases not matched to a gene: 6. CDR3: CASSQGQGIGETQYF. In DNA, the CDR3 is TGCGCCAGCAGCCAAGGACAGGGGATTGGGGAGACCCAGTACTTC.

The chain employs TRBV24-1 and TRBJ1-6, with D maybe TRBD1 (6 bases). The V end lost 3 bases, the J end lost 7 bases, and 18 bases lay between the germline ends. Germline values: CDR1 KGHDR, CDR2 SFDVKD. The CDR3 runs 17 residues. The CDR3 region is CATSDPNREQENSPLHF. CDR3 DNA sequence: TGTGCCACCAGTGATCCGAACAGGGAACAGGAAAATTCACCCCTCCACTTT.

This clone was detected only a few times. The chain carries TRBV10-1 and TRBJ1-1, with D unresolved. In germline, CDR1 is WNHNN, CDR2 SYGVQD (reference sequence). The germline V and J ends were trimmed by 6 bases and 2 bases, with 7 bases remaining between them. This CDR3 spans 12 amino acids. CDR3 DNA sequence: TGCGCCAGCAGGGGCCGAAACACTGAAGCTTTCTTT. Translated: CASRGRNTEAFF.

The chain joins TRBV3-1 (or the pseudogene TRBV3-2) to TRBJ2-7; TRBD1 matches 9 bases. Germline V gene lookup returns CDR1 LGHDT and CDR2 YNNKEL (reference sequence). V shed 5 bases and J 3 bases; nucleotides not matched to a gene: 14. The CDR3 is 17 residues long. The CDR3 loop is CASSSDRQPGQGYEQYF. The CDR3 DNA is TGTGCCAGCAGCTCTGACCGGCAACCGGGACAGGGCTACGAGCAGTACTTC.

The V gene is TRBV5-1, the J gene TRBJ2-3; a possible D gene is TRBD1 (6 bases). The germline V and J ends were trimmed by 6 bases and 6 bases, with 29 bases remaining between them. Germline CDR1 is SGHRS and CDR2 is YFSETQ. This CDR3 has 18 residues. DNA for the CDR3: TGCGCCAGCACCCTTAATCGCCCGGGACACGTACTAGAGGATACGCAGTATTTT. Residues: CASTLNRPGHVLEDTQYF.

The chain has TRBV10-3 and TRBJ1-2, with 12 bases that match TRBD1. The CDR3 covers 16 residues. The J segment lost 4 bases and the V segment lost 5 bases, leaving 8 bases of the junction unmatched. Per germline, CDR1 ENHRY and CDR2 SYGVKD. CDR3 DNA sequence: TGTGCCATCAGTCCGGGACAGGGGGCCCTGAGCTATGGCTACACCTTC. It encodes CAISPGQGALSYGYTF.

About this clone: Different DNA sequences within this sample yield the same CDR3. The chain links TRBV6-5 to TRBJ1-5; perhaps TRBD1 as D (5 bases). Germline-derived CDR1 and CDR2 are MNHEY and SVGAGI. The CDR3 has 15 amino acids. V dropped 4 bases and J dropped 2 bases, with 12 bases sitting between them. CDR3 DNA: TGTGCCAGCAGTTCAGGGTCCGGGGGCAATCAGCCCCAGCATTTT. Translation: CASSSGSGGNQPQHF.

This sequence joins TRBV13 and TRBJ1-2; D gene uncertain. Trimming removed 1 base at V and 4 bases at J, with 10 bases between. The CDR3 consists of 14 residues. Germline assignment: CDR1 PRHDT and CDR2 FYEKMQ (reference sequence). The CDR3 reads CASSLVAAPYGYTF. In DNA form, the CDR3 reads TGTGCCAGCAGCTTAGTGGCAGCCCCCTATGGCTACACCTTC.

The V call is TRBV14, the J call TRBJ1-1; D gene uncertain. The CDR3 extends over 13 amino acids. Trimming left V 3 bases short and J 7 bases short, with 12 bases between. Germline loops: CDR1 SGHDN, CDR2 FVKESK. CDR3 protein: CASSHLRASEAFF. The CDR3 coding sequence is TGTGCCAGCAGCCACCTCCGGGCCAGTGAAGCTTTCTTT.